The 19 T cell receptor beta chains in this list originate from one sample, sequenced in a study of T cells after yellow fever vaccination. TCRdb called the 5' RACE reads again in MiXCR, with one record for every CDR3 protein. Found here are over 110,000 distinct CDR3 sequences, roughly 8% of them singletons; the top ten hold around 0.73%. Sample: CD4+ T cells sorted from PBMCs, taken 5 days after the yellow fever booster vaccination. Receptors were obtained from a young man who received the YFV17D yellow fever vaccine.

This clonotype was counted at least ten times. The rearrangement uses TRBV29-1 and TRBJ2-1, with 9 bases identical to TRBD2. The CDR3 has 15 residues. Per germline, CDR1 SQVTM and CDR2 ANQGSEA. Trimming removed 6 bases from V and 4 bases from J; junction bases left unmatched: 10. This CDR3 reads CSVPPGTSSYNEQFF. The CDR3, as DNA: TGCAGCGTGCCTCCCGGGACTAGCAGTTACAATGAGCAGTTCTTC.

The table lists this clonotype with a few counts. The chain uses TRBV7-2 and TRBJ1-5; TRBD1 agrees at 7 bases. Germline trimming cut 3 bases from V and 6 bases from J; bases unmatched to any gene: 5. Germline V gene sequence: CDR1 SGHTA, CDR2 FQGNSA. This CDR3 contains 14 residues. The CDR3 loop reads CASSFERQGQPQHF. The CDR3 DNA reads TGTGCCAGCAGCTTCGAGAGACAGGGTCAGCCCCAGCATTTT.

This clonotype was seen repeatedly, ten times or more. The chain employs TRBV4-3 and TRBJ2-2, with 8 bases matching TRBD2. Germline CDR1 LGHNA, CDR2 YSLEER. The CDR3 spans 16 residues. J gave up 1 base and V 1 base, and 2 bases lay outside the gene matches. CDR3 nucleotide sequence: TGCGCCAGCAGCCAAGGTAGCGGGAAGAACACCGGGGAGCTGTTTTTT. Amino acid sequence: CASSQGSGKNTGELFF.

This clonotype was seen repeatedly, ten times or more. The rearrangement links TRBV5-1 to TRBJ2-7, with a tentative D call TRBD1 (6 bases). V dropped 4 bases and J dropped 2 bases, with 13 bases sitting between them. This CDR3 is 14 amino acids long. CDR1 is SGHRS, CDR2 YFSETQ, per germline. CDR3 protein: CASSPPDSAYEQYF. The CDR3 coding sequence is TGCGCCAGCAGCCCTCCGGACAGTGCCTACGAGCAGTACTTC.

This clonotype was seen at least ten times. The rearrangement uses TRBV20-1 and TRBJ2-7, with 11 bases matching TRBD2. The ends lost 3 bases at V and 5 bases at J; junction bases unmatched: 9. CDR1 and CDR2 (germline): DFQATT, SNEGSKA (reference sequence). The length of the CDR3 is 15 residues. CDR3 coding DNA: TGCAGTGCTAGGGGTTGGGGACTAGCGGATAACGAGCAGTACTTC. It specifies CSARGWGLADNEQYF.

At least ten counts were recorded for this clonotype. V is TRBV4-3 and J is TRBJ2-7; D perhaps matches TRBD1 (5 bases). This CDR3 spans 17 amino acids. Between the trimmed V and J ends, which lost 1 base and 5 bases, there was a span of 21 bases. CDR1 and CDR2 from the germline V gene are LGHNA and YSLEER. CDR3 sequence (DNA): TGCGCCAGCAGCCAAGGAATCACGGGCGGCAGGGTACACGAGCAGTACTTC. Residues: CASSQGITGGRVHEQYF.

Many counts were recorded for this clonotype. The chain couples TRBV7-9 to TRBJ2-2; D is undetermined. Germline V lookup: CDR1 SEHNR, CDR2 FQNEAQ (reference sequence). The CDR3 length is 11 residues. The V end lost 6 bases, the J end lost 4 bases, and 3 bases lay between the germline ends. The CDR3 reads CASRFTGELFF. The CDR3 DNA follows: TGTGCCAGCAGATTCACCGGGGAGCTGTTTTTT.

This clonotype turned up a few times. This rearrangement joins TRBV29-1 to TRBJ2-5; D possibly matches TRBD1 or TRBD2 (6 bases each). CDR1 and CDR2 (germline): SQVTM, ANQGSEA. V lost 6 bases and J lost 9, with 20 bases in between. CDR3 length: 13 amino acids. CDR3 nucleotides: TGCAGCGTCGCGAAGGGGGGAGGTATGGCCCAGTACTTC. Its protein product is CSVAKGGGMAQYF.

This clonotype was seen ten or more times. The V and J genes are TRBV10-3 and TRBJ2-1, with D perhaps TRBD2 (5 bases). Looked up from germline, CDR1 is ENHRY and CDR2 is SYGVKD. The CDR3 has 14 amino acids. Trimming left V 7 bases short and J 3 bases short, with 13 bases between. Written as DNA, the CDR3 is TGTGCCATCAAGAGGGAGATACGCTACAATGAGCAGTTCTTC. Protein sequence: CAIKREIRYNEQFF.

This clonotype occurred many times. The rearrangement joins TRBV20-1 to TRBJ2-1; D gene unclear. Trimming shortened V by 6 bases and J by 5 bases, and 8 bases separated the two germline ends. The CDR3 runs 11 residues. Germline V gives CDR1 DFQATT, CDR2 SNEGSKA (reference sequence). The chain's CDR3 is CSARLDNEQFF. For the CDR3, the DNA is TGCAGTGCCCGACTCGACAATGAGCAGTTCTTC.

The table lists this clonotype with many counts. The chain couples TRBV6-5 to TRBJ1-6, with D unresolved. This CDR3 spans 14 amino acids. The ends were cut back, 2 bases at V and 5 bases at J, with 7 bases in the middle. Germline-derived CDR1 and CDR2 are MNHEY and SVGAGI. In DNA form, the CDR3 reads TGTGCCAGCAGTTACCAAATTGATAATTCACCCCTCCACTTT. Its translation: CASSYQIDNSPLHF.

This clonotype was seen at least ten times. V is TRBV4-3 and J is TRBJ1-1, with D hard to call. CDR3 length: 14 residues. The germline V and J ends were trimmed by 1 base and 0 bases, with 6 bases remaining between them. The germline gives CDR1 LGHNA, CDR2 YSLEER. In nucleotides, the CDR3 is TGCGCCAGCAGCCAAGGGGGTTTGAACACTGAAGCTTTCTTT. Protein product: CASSQGGLNTEAFF.

This clonotype was observed many times. The V gene is TRBV7-9, the J gene TRBJ2-1; 8 nucleotides align to TRBD2. Germline CDR1 SEHNR, CDR2 FQNEAQ (reference sequence). This CDR3 comprises 14 residues. The V gene end was trimmed by 3 bases and the J gene end by 7 bases; junction bases not matched to a gene: 5. The CDR3 reads CASSLGPGGNEQFF. Written as DNA, the CDR3 is TGTGCCAGCAGCTTGGGCCCGGGGGGGAATGAGCAGTTCTTC.

This clonotype was counted ten times or more. The rearrangement links TRBV29-1 to TRBJ2-2; weak D call: TRBD2 (7 bases). With 6 bases removed from V and 0 bases from J, the gap between germline ends came to 14 bases. The CDR3 runs 15 residues. The V gene's germline CDR1 is SQVTM and CDR2 ANQGSEA. CDR3 in amino acids: CSVTRGGANTGELFF. The CDR3 DNA reads TGCAGCGTCACACGCGGGGGCGCGAACACCGGGGAGCTGTTTTTT.

This clonotype showed up many times. The gene calls are TRBV5-1 and TRBJ2-7, with 9 bases lining up with TRBD2. V shed 1 base, J shed 4 bases, and the junction held 3 bases outside the gene matches. The germline V gene encodes CDR1 SGHRS and CDR2 YFSETQ. The CDR3 totals 14 residues. As DNA, the CDR3 is TGCGCCAGCAGCTTGCGGCTAGCGGGATACGAGCAGTACTTC. Translated: CASSLRLAGYEQYF. The full variable domain, rest sourced from reference TRBV5-1 and TRBJ2-7, is KAGVTQTPRYLIKTRGQQVTLSCSPISGHRSVSWYQQTPGQGLQFLFEYFSETQRNKGNFPGRFSGRQFSNSRSEMNVSTLELGDSALYLCASSLRLAGYEQYFGPGTRLTVT.

The sample holds many counts of this clonotype. The chain has TRBV20-1 and TRBJ2-5; D call uncertain. V lost 6 bases and J lost 6, with 14 bases in between. This CDR3 spans 12 amino acids. The V gene's germline CDR1 is DFQATT and CDR2 SNEGSKA (reference sequence). The CDR3 loop is CSALGPIQTQYF. The DNA for the CDR3 is TGCAGTGCGTTAGGGCCCATCCAGACCCAGTACTTC.

This clonotype was observed many times. The chain uses TRBV5-5 and TRBJ2-1; 14 positions agree with TRBD2. The CDR3 is 16 residues long. The ends lost 0 bases at V and 7 bases at J; junction bases unmatched: 3. Germline V gene data show CDR1 as SGHKS and CDR2 as YYEKEE (reference sequence). The CDR3 nucleotides are TGTGCCAGCAGCTTGGTAGGGACTAGCGGGAGAAATGAGCAGTTCTTC. Its translation is CASSLVGTSGRNEQFF. The full variable domain, rest sourced from reference TRBV5-5 and TRBJ2-1, is DAGVTQSPTHLIKTRGQQVTLRCSPISGHKSVSWYQQVLGQGPQFIFQYYEKEERGRGNFPDRFSARQFPNYSSELNVNALLLGDSALYLCASSLVGTSGRNEQFFGPGTRLTVL.

In regard to this clonotype: Being one base from a much bigger clone, this may be a read error. The chain uses TRBV6-5 and TRBJ1-1; 7 nucleotides line up with TRBD1. The CDR3 runs to 15 residues. V lost 0 bases to trimming and J lost 10 bases; unmatched junction nucleotides: 11. Germline V gene data show CDR1 as MNHEY and CDR2 as SVGAGI. In nucleotides, the CDR3 is TGTGCCAGCAGTTACTCCCCAGGGGGAAAGAAGGTAGCTTTCTTT. This translates into CASSYSPGGKKVAFF.

This clonotype was found many times. V usage is TRBV7-6 and J usage is TRBJ2-3; D ambiguous. V lost 2 bases, J lost 0 bases, and 9 bases lay in between. This CDR3 comprises 15 residues. Germline V gene data show CDR1 as SGHVS and CDR2 as FNYEAQ. CDR3 in amino acids: CASSLNLGSTDTQYF. The DNA of the CDR3 is TGTGCCAGCAGCTTAAATCTTGGTAGCACAGATACGCAGTATTTT.